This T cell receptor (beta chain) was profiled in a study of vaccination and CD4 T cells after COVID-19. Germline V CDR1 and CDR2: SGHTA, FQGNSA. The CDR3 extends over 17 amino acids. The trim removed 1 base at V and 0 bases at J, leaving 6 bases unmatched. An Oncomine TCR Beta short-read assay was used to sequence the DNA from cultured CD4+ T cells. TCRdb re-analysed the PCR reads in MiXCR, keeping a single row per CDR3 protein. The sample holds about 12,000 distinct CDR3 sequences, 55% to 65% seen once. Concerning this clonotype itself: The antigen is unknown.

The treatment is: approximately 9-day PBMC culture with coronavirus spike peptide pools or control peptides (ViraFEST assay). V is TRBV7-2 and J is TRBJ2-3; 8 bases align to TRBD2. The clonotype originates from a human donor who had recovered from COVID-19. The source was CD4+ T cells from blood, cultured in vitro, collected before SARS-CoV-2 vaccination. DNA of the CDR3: TGTGCCAGCAGCTTAGGTCGGATAGCGGGGAGCACAGATACGCAGTATTTT. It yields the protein CASSLGRIAGSTDTQYF.